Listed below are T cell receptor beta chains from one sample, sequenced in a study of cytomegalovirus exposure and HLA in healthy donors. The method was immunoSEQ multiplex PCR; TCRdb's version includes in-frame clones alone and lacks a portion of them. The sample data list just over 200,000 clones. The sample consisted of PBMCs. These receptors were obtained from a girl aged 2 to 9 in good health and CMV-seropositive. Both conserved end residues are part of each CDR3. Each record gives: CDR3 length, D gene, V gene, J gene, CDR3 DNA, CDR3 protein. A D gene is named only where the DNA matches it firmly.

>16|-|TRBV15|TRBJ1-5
TGTGCCACCAGCAGAGGAGGGCCAGGTAAAAATCAGCCCCAGCATTTT
CATSRGGPGKNQPQHF
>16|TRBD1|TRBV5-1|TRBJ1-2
TGCGCCAGCAGCTTAACAAATACAGGGGAACCCTATGGCTACACCTTC
CASSLTNTGEPYGYTF
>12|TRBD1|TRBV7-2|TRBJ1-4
TGTGCCAGCAGAGGGGACAGCGAAAAACTGTTTTTT
CASRGDSEKLFF
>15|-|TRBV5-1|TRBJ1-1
TGCGCCAGCAGCTTGGGGGCTGGGGCTGGCACTGAAGCTTTCTTT
CASSLGAGAGTEAFF
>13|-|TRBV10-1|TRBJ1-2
TGCGCCAGCACCCGGCGGCCTTACTATGGCTACACCTTC
CASTRRPYYGYTF
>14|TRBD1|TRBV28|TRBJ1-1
TGTGCCAGCAGAGGGACAGGGAGGCTCACTGAAGCTTTCTTT
CASRGTGRLTEAFF
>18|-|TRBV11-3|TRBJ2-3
TGTGCCAGCAGCCGAATACCAAACGGACAAAACCGGACAGATACGCAGTATTTT
CASSRIPNGQNRTDTQYF
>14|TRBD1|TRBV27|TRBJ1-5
TGTGCCAGCAGCCTCGACAGGGGGAATCAGCCCCAGCATTTT
CASSLDRGNQPQHF
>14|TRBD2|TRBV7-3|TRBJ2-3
TGTGCCAGCAGCTTATTGACTAGCTCAGATACGCAGTATTTT
CASSLLTSSDTQYF
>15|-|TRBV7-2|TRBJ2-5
TGTGCCAGCAGCATCTACAGGGTTTCTGCGGAGACCCAGTACTTC
CASSIYRVSAETQYF
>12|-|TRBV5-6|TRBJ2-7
TGTGCCAGCAGCTTGTCGAGCTACGAGCAGTACTTC
CASSLSSYEQYF
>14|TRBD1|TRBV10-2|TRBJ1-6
TGCGCCAGCAGTGACTGGGACAGGGACTCACCCCTCCACTTT
CASSDWDRDSPLHF
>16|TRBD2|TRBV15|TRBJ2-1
TGTGCCACCAGCAGGGGGACTAGCGGATCCTACAATGAGCAGTTCTTC
CATSRGTSGSYNEQFF
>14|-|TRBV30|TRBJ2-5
TGTGCCTGGAGTGTATCCAGGCGGGTAGAGACCCAGTACTTC
CAWSVSRRVETQYF
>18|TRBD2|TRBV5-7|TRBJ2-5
TGTGCCAGCAGCCAAACAAACGCGGGACTAGCGGGAGTAGAGACCCAGTACTTC
CASSQTNAGLAGVETQYF
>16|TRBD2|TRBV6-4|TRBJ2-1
TGTGCCAGCAGTCGGACTAGCGGGAGGGGGGACAATGAGCAGTTCTTC
CASSRTSGRGDNEQFF
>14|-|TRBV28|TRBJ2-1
TGTGCCAGCATTCCCGCAACTAAAGGCAATGAGCAGTTCTTC
CASIPATKGNEQFF
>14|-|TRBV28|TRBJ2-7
TGTGCCAGCAGACTAGCCGGCGGCTCCTACGAGCAGTACTTC
CASRLAGGSYEQYF